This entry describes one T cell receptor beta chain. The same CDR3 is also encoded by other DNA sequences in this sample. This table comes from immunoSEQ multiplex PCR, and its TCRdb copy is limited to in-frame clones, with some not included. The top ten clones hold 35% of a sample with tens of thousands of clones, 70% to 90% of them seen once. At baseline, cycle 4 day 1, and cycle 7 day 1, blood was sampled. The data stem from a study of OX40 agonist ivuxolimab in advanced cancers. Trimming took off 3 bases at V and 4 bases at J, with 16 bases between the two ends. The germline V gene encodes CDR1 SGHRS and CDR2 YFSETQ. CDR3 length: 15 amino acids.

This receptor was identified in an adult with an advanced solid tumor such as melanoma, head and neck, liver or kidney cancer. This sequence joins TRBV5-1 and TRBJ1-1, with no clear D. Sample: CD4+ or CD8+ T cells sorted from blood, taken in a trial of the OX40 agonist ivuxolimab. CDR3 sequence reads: CASSSSGRLGTEAFF. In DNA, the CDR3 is TGCGCCAGCAGCTCCAGTGGGAGGTTGGGCACTGAAGCTTTCTTT.